The sample holds one count of the clone carrying this TCR beta chain. Its antigen is as yet unknown. The CDR3 has 14 amino acids. The trim removed 1 base at V and 7 bases at J, leaving 3 bases unmatched. Germline V gene lookup returns CDR1 MNHEY and CDR2 SMNVEV (reference sequence). At collection, donors were nominally healthy, but unrecorded immune exposures were probable. The data were obtained in a study of cytomegalovirus exposure and HLA in healthy donors. Whole-study results and caveats: Later on, a genetic analysis was performed. It linked a missense variant in DCLRE1C with V- and J-gene trimming of TCR beta. Most of the TCR beta V segments (in an earlier analysis) were productive either about 87% or about 30% of the time. Later on, an analysis showed TCR association rates differing by HLA locus, with DRB1 the most and HLA-C the fewest.

The primer mix had 60 Vbeta and 13 Jbeta primers. This table comes from immunoSEQ multiplex PCR, and its TCRdb copy is limited to in-frame clones, with some not included. The data contain approximately 98,000 clones, 75% to 85% of them singletons. This sequence was found in a man between 18 and 29 years old in good health and CMV-seropositive. Sequencing used PBMCs. This sequence joins TRBV27 and TRBJ1-1; TRBD1 aligns across 10 bases. The CDR3 DNA reads TGTGCCAGCAGTTTATGGGACAGGGGAGGTGAAGCTTTCTTT. Protein product: CASSLWDRGGEAFF.